The 26 T cell receptor beta chains below all came from one sample that was sequenced in a study of radiation and T cells in renal cell carcinoma. The assay was immunoSEQ multiplex PCR, and TCRdb's table has in-frame clones only and misses some. The table includes 14,000 or so clones, 55% to 70% detected once. Described treatment: 15 Gy SBRT to primary tumor, nephrectomy 4 weeks later. Sequencing used tumor tissue, obtained from a patient whose treatment included radiotherapy and nephrectomy. All receptors derive from a woman between 70 and 85 years old with renal cell carcinoma.

This clone was seen ten or more times. The J gene is TRBJ1-2, the V gene TRBV2; D is undetermined. The CDR3 is made up of 12 amino acids. Looked up from germline, CDR1 is SNHLY and CDR2 is FYNNEI. V was cut by 8 bases and J by 12 bases, with 19 bases left in between. The CDR3 DNA reads as TGTGCCAGCCAAGACGACAAGATCATTGACACCTTC. Translating gives CASQDDKIIDTF.

Comment on this clone: An end of the junction differs from the germline gene, which may be a read error. The V and J genes are TRBV5-1 and TRBJ2-3; 8 bases align to TRBD1. This CDR3 has 15 amino acids. CDR1 is SGHRS and CDR2 is YFSETQ in the germline V gene. In DNA, the CDR3 is TGCGCCAGCAGTTTGGACAGGGTTAGCACAGATACGCAGTATTTT. It translates to CASSLDRVSTDTQYF.

The rearrangement uses TRBV11-2 and TRBJ1-5; D remains unclear. The CDR3 length is 14 residues. Germline assignment: CDR1 SGHAT and CDR2 FQNNGV. Trimming left V 5 bases short and J 5 bases short, with 13 bases between. CDR3: CASSPVGNDQPQHF. The CDR3 DNA sequence: TGTGCCAGCAGCCCGGTGGGTAACGATCAGCCCCAGCATTTT.

This clone turned up a few times. The chain combines TRBV6-6 with TRBJ2-5, with unresolved D. Germline V gene data show CDR1 as MNHNY and CDR2 as SVGAGI (reference sequence). There are 14 residues in the CDR3. Trimming stripped 2 bases from V and 0 bases from J, with 7 bases between. In DNA, the CDR3 is TGTGCCAGCAGTTACCCCTCGAACCAAGAGACCCAGTACTTC. This sequence encodes CASSYPSNQETQYF.

Within the sample, this clone is medium-sized (0.01 to 0.1%). The chain is built from TRBV11-2 and TRBJ2-1; no clear D gene. Germline CDR1 and CDR2: SGHAT and FQNNGV. This CDR3 region has 11 residues. V dropped 5 bases and J dropped 5 bases, with 4 bases sitting between them. CDR3 sequence: CASSLNNEQFF. The CDR3 DNA follows: TGTGCCAGCAGCCTAAACAATGAGCAGTTCTTC.

V gene TRBV7-9 combines with J gene TRBJ2-1; no clear D gene. From germline, CDR1 is SEHNR and CDR2 FQNEAQ (reference sequence). This CDR3 contains 14 residues. Deletions cut 0 bases from V and 7 bases from J, with 10 bases between. CDR3 residues: CASSLAVEANEQFF. CDR3 nucleotides: TGTGCCAGCAGCTTAGCGGTTGAGGCGAATGAGCAGTTCTTC.

Only a few counts were recorded for this clone. The J gene is TRBJ2-7, the V gene TRBV5-1; D is unresolved. Germline CDR1 reads SGHRS; CDR2 reads YFSETQ. The CDR3 extends over 10 amino acids. Trimming stripped 7 bases from V and 3 bases from J, with 5 bases between. The CDR3 coding sequence is TGCGCCAGCTTTTTCTACGAGCAGTACTTC. Translation gives CASFFYEQYF.

The chain couples TRBV28 to TRBJ2-7, with 10 bases aligning to TRBD2. CDR3 length: 15 amino acids. The germline CDR1 and CDR2 sequences are MDHEN and SYDVKM. Unmatched junction bases numbered 8, after V lost 4 bases and J lost 5 bases. DNA of the CDR3: TGTGCCAGCAGTTGGGCTAGCGGGAGTGTGAACGAGCAGTACTTC. It yields the protein CASSWASGSVNEQYF.

The V and J genes are TRBV6-1 and TRBJ1-1; the D gene is possibly TRBD1 (5 bases). V was trimmed by 6 bases and J by 0 bases, leaving 11 bases between them. The CDR3 extends over 14 amino acids. The germline CDR1 and CDR2 sequences are MNHNS and SASEGT. The CDR3 loop reads CASSMQGVNTEAFF. As DNA, the CDR3 is TGTGCCAGCAGCATGCAGGGAGTGAACACTGAAGCTTTCTTT.

The CDR3 coding sequence is TGTGCCAGCAGTGAATGGAGGGATACGCAGTATTTT. It translates to CASSEWRDTQYF. This chain joins TRBV6-1 and TRBJ2-3; a possible D gene is TRBD2 (5 bases). This CDR3 comprises 12 residues. Trimming removed 2 bases at V and 6 bases at J, with 6 bases between. Per the germline V gene, CDR1 is MNHNS and CDR2 is SASEGT.

V usage is TRBV5-1 and J usage is TRBJ1-5, with no clear D. The length of the CDR3 is 15 residues. Germline CDR1 and CDR2: SGHRS and YFSETQ. Trimming pared 0 bases from V and 7 bases from J, leaving 14 bases between. This CDR3 reads CASSLDGGSGQPQHF. Here the CDR3 DNA reads TGCGCCAGCAGCTTGGATGGAGGCTCGGGACAGCCCCAGCATTTT.

The chain recombines TRBV19 with TRBJ1-1; the D gene is possibly TRBD1 (5 bases). This CDR3 is built from 13 residues. V was cut by 5 bases and J by 2 bases, with 9 bases left in between. From germline, CDR1 is LNHDA and CDR2 SQIVND (reference sequence). The CDR3 is CASSFGGNTEAFF. CDR3 in DNA: TGTGCCAGTAGTTTCGGGGGTAACACTGAAGCTTTCTTT.

There are a few counts of this clone. The chain has TRBV19 and TRBJ2-7; D is undetermined. The CDR3 loop spans 14 amino acids. V was shortened by 3 bases and J by 5 bases, with 14 bases between the two germline ends. Germline V CDR1 and CDR2: LNHDA, SQIVND (reference sequence). The CDR3 DNA reads as TGTGCCAGTAGTATTTCCCCCTTGGTCAACGAGCAGTACTTC. Translated, it gives CASSISPLVNEQYF. Full variable domain (remainder filled in from reference TRBV19 and TRBJ2-7): DGGITQSPKYLFRKEGQNVTLSCEQNLNHDAMYWYRQDPGQGLRLIYYSQIVNDFQKGDIAEGYSVSREKKESFPLTVTSAQKNPTAFYLCASSISPLVNEQYFGPGTRLTVT.

This chain links TRBV5-3 with TRBJ2-4; 10 positions agree with TRBD2. TRBV5-3 is annotated as an ORF whose role is uncertain. This CDR3 comprises 18 residues. The junction had 12 bases not matched to a gene; V was cut back by 4 bases and J by 2 bases. The CDR3 sequence is CARSTSSGRAASKNIQYF. The CDR3 DNA follows: TGTGCCAGAAGCACGTCCAGCGGGAGGGCCGCGTCCAAAAACATTCAGTACTTC.

The chain joins TRBV5-6 to TRBJ2-1, with D perhaps TRBD1 (5 bases). The germline V gene encodes CDR1 SGHDT and CDR2 YYEEEE. Trimming cost V 3 bases and J 3 bases, with 16 bases left between them. The CDR3 is 16 residues long. The CDR3 DNA reads as TGTGCCAGCAGCTGGTCAGGGTTTCCTTTCTACAATGAGCAGTTCTTC. Protein: CASSWSGFPFYNEQFF.

The rearrangement links TRBV9 to TRBJ2-3, with D possibly being TRBD2 (5 bases). Trimming stripped 2 bases from V and 0 bases from J, with 10 bases between. This CDR3 region has 15 residues. The germline V gene has CDR1 SGDLS and CDR2 YYNGEE. CDR3 DNA: TGTGCCAGCAGCGTTTCCGGGATTAGCACAGATACGCAGTATTTT. This encodes CASSVSGISTDTQYF. The full variable domain, rest sourced from reference TRBV9 and TRBJ2-3, is DSGVTQTPKHLITATGQRVTLRCSPRSGDLSVYWYQQSLDQGLQFLIQYYNGEERAKGNILERFSAQQFPDLHSELNLSSLELGDSALYFCASSVSGISTDTQYFGPGTRLTVL.

The rearrangement joins TRBV2 to TRBJ2-3; a weak D match, TRBD1 (7 bases). V lost 8 bases, J lost 2 bases, and 14 bases lay in between. The germline gives CDR1 SNHLY, CDR2 FYNNEI. This CDR3 has 14 amino acids. CDR3 sequence: CASRGGGHTDTQYF. The CDR3 nucleotides are TGTGCCAGCCGCGGAGGGGGCCACACAGATACGCAGTATTTT.

The chain employs TRBV9 and TRBJ2-5; TRBD2 aligns across 9 bases. The trim removed 4 bases at V and 1 base at J, leaving 8 bases unmatched. The CDR3 totals 16 residues. Germline V gene data show CDR1 as SGDLS and CDR2 as YYNGEE. The CDR3, as DNA: TGTGCCAGCAGCCCGGGATTGCGGGGGGGCCAAGAGACCCAGTACTTC. Translating gives CASSPGLRGGQETQYF.

This clone was seen once. This chain uses TRBV2 with TRBJ1-5; maybe TRBD1 (6 bases). The V and J ends lost 6 bases and 0 bases respectively, with 12 bases between them. Per the germline V gene, CDR1 is SNHLY and CDR2 is FYNNEI. This CDR3 is 15 amino acids long. The chain's CDR3 is CASSQQGYSNQPQHF. The CDR3 DNA reads TGTGCCAGCAGCCAACAGGGATATAGCAATCAGCCCCAGCATTTT.

The chain carries TRBV5-1 and TRBJ2-7; 7 nucleotides match TRBD1. V shed 9 bases, J shed 2 bases, and the junction held 11 bases outside the gene matches. This CDR3 is built from 14 residues. Per the germline V gene, CDR1 is SGHRS and CDR2 is YFSETQ. CDR3 nucleotide sequence: TGCGCCACTTCACCCGCAGGGACAGCCTACGAGCAGTACTTC. As protein: CATSPAGTAYEQYF.

V usage is TRBV27 and J usage is TRBJ1-2; D gene uncertain. V dropped 6 bases and J dropped 1 base, with 12 bases sitting between them. CDR1 and CDR2 (germline): MNHEY, SMNVEV (reference sequence). CDR3 length: 14 residues. The chain's CDR3 is CASSVGSINYGYTF. As DNA, the CDR3 is TGTGCCAGCAGCGTGGGCTCCATTAACTATGGCTACACCTTC.

V is TRBV11-3 and J is TRBJ2-7; no clear D gene. CDR1 and CDR2 (germline): SGHNT, YENEEA. The CDR3 is 14 residues long. Trimming shortened V by 2 bases and J by 4 bases, and 12 bases separated the two germline ends. This CDR3 is CASSLKHLGYEQYF. The CDR3 nucleotides read TGTGCCAGCAGCTTAAAGCACCTTGGATACGAGCAGTACTTC.

The chain employs TRBV4-1 and TRBJ1-6; 7 bases match TRBD1. V shed 0 bases, J shed 9 bases, and the junction held 5 bases outside the gene matches. The CDR3 is made up of 15 amino acids. Germline V gives CDR1 MGHRA, CDR2 YSYEKL. The CDR3 region is CASSQDGQVSSPLHF. DNA of the CDR3: TGCGCCAGCAGCCAAGATGGACAGGTCAGTTCACCCCTCCACTTT.

The genes are TRBV2 and TRBJ1-2, with a weak D call TRBD1 (5 bases). Germline lookup yields CDR1 SNHLY and CDR2 FYNNEI. V lost 5 bases to trimming and J lost 0 bases, with 13 bases between them. The CDR3 extends over 15 amino acids. CDR3 in DNA: TGTGCCAGCAGTCAAAGGGGTCCTCCTAACTATGGCTACACCTTC. Translated: CASSQRGPPNYGYTF.

This clone was seen just once. The chain recombines TRBV13 with TRBJ2-1, with 11 bases identical to TRBD2. Per germline, CDR1 PRHDT and CDR2 FYEKMQ (reference sequence). The junction had 5 bases not matched to a gene; V was cut back by 7 bases and J by 3 bases. CDR3 length: 15 residues. Here the CDR3 reads CASTLAGGRYNEQFF. CDR3 coding DNA: TGTGCCAGCACATTAGCGGGGGGGCGCTACAATGAGCAGTTCTTC.

This clone occurred once. This chain joins TRBV23-1 and TRBJ2-2, with TRBD1 identical over 7 bases. TRBV23-1 is treated as an ORF (open reading frame) with a function not yet certain. The CDR3 length is 13 residues. Trimming at V came to 8 bases and at J to 3 bases, leaving 3 bases not matched to a gene. The CDR3 reads CASPQGDTGELFF. The CDR3 nucleotides read TGCGCCAGCCCTCAGGGGGACACCGGGGAGCTGTTTTTT.